Listed here are 18 T cell receptor beta chains from one sample, sequenced in a study of shared clonotypes between healthy human individuals (dated by TCRdb to 2019 to 2021). Libraries were constructed by the immunoSEQ multiplex PCR assay. Here the immuneACCESS table is served through TCRdb, limited to in-frame sequences with V and J called. Missing clones are a known gap in these copies; in checked studies unresolved V genes cover under half, and the rest lacks a known reason. This sample has more than 2,000,000 clones in its table, and approximately 93% of those were observed once. Jointly, the top ten make up about 0.37% of the sample. Sample: naive CD4+ T cells from PBMCs. The meaning of the sample's cell subset or site label: CD45RA+ positively selected. The receptor set was obtained from a man aged 18 to 29 in good health. Some clones in this sample may be carry-over from other donors' samples.

This chain uses TRBV4-2 with TRBJ2-7; 9 bases are a match to TRBD2. The trim removed 1 base at V and 4 bases at J, leaving 8 bases unmatched. Germline V gene sequence: CDR1 LGHNA, CDR2 YNFKEQ. The CDR3 spans 16 residues. The CDR3 region is CASSQASLAGLYEQYF. The DNA of the CDR3 is TGTGCCAGCAGCCAAGCGTCGCTAGCGGGATTGTACGAGCAGTACTTC.

The V call is TRBV6-5, the J call TRBJ1-2; TRBD1 agrees at 9 bases. CDR3 length equals 15 residues. The J segment lost 8 bases and the V segment lost 2 bases, leaving 9 bases of the junction unmatched. Germline V gives CDR1 MNHEY, CDR2 SVGAGI. The CDR3 loop reads CASSYPGQGLGGYTF. CDR3 in DNA: TGTGCCAGCAGTTACCCGGGACAGGGCCTCGGAGGCTACACCTTC.

CDR3 nucleotides: TGCGCCAGCCGAAGGGACAACTCCTACAATGAGCAGTTCTTC. Its protein product is CASRRDNSYNEQFF. The rearrangement joins TRBV5-1 to TRBJ2-1; D perhaps matches TRBD1 (6 bases). The CDR3 has 14 residues. CDR1 and CDR2 (germline): SGHRS, YFSETQ. The V and J ends lost 7 bases and 0 bases respectively, with 11 bases between them.

The V and J genes are TRBV18 and TRBJ2-7, with D possibly called TRBD1 or TRBD2 (8 bases each). V lost 4 bases and J lost 5, with 18 bases in between. Germline lookup yields CDR1 KGHSH and CDR2 LQKENI. The CDR3 length is 15 residues. CDR3 amino acids: CASSLSRGREDEQYF. The CDR3 DNA reads TGTGCCAGCTCACTAAGCAGGGGGCGGGAGGACGAGCAGTACTTC.

The table lists this clone with a count of one. The chain is built from TRBV7-9 and TRBJ2-7, with D hard to call. The CDR3 is made up of 13 amino acids. Germline CDR1 is SEHNR and CDR2 is FQNEAQ (reference sequence). The V end was cut by 1 base, the J end by 0 bases, with 4 bases between. The CDR3 spells CASSLGHSYEQYF. The CDR3 DNA sequence: TGTGCCAGCAGCTTAGGACACTCCTACGAGCAGTACTTC.

DNA of the CDR3: TGTGCCATCAGTGTCGGGACAGGGTTGAGTGAAAAACTGTTTTTT. Encoded protein: CAISVGTGLSEKLFF. This chain connects TRBV10-3 to TRBJ1-4; 9 bases agree with TRBD1. The V segment lost 4 bases and the J segment 7 bases; nucleotides outside the gene matches: 7. The CDR3 spans 15 residues. The germline CDR1 and CDR2 sequences are ENHRY and SYGVKD.

This chain joins TRBV1 and TRBJ2-1; the table's D gene call, TRBD2, was not cross checked with the DNA. TRBV1 corresponds to a pseudogene. The CDR3 length is 18 residues. The DNA for the CDR3 is TGCACCAGCAGCCACCTAGATATCCGGACTAGCCTCTACAATGAGCAGTTCTTC. Its protein product is CTSSHLDIRTSLYNEQFF.

V is TRBV5-1 and J is TRBJ2-3; 8 bases match TRBD2. Germline loops: CDR1 SGHRS, CDR2 YFSETQ. The CDR3 contains 16 residues. The V and J ends lost 8 bases and 4 bases, in that order; junction bases with no gene match: 15. CDR3 in amino acids: CASTPNPREVPDTQYF. As DNA, the CDR3 is TGCGCCAGTACCCCCAATCCGCGGGAGGTTCCAGATACGCAGTATTTT.

The genes are TRBV25-1 and TRBJ2-7, with TRBD1 matching over 9 bases. This CDR3 has 13 residues. V trimming: 5 bases; J trimming: 5 bases; junction bases outside the gene matches: 4. Germline V gives CDR1 MGHDK, CDR2 SYGVNS. CDR3 residues: CASSLDRGDEQYF. CDR3 DNA: TGTGCCAGCAGTCTGGACAGGGGCGACGAGCAGTACTTC.

This rearrangement joins TRBV30 to TRBJ1-3, with D maybe TRBD1 (6 bases). CDR3 length: 15 residues. The germline V and J ends were trimmed by 4 bases and 0 bases, with 13 bases remaining between them. CDR1 and CDR2 (germline): GTSNPN, SVGIG (reference sequence). CDR3 protein: CAWTGGRISGNTIYF. CDR3 DNA sequence: TGTGCCTGGACCGGGGGGCGGATCTCTGGAAACACCATATATTTT.

V is TRBV2 and J is TRBJ2-5; 8 bases are shared with TRBD1. This CDR3 is built from 13 residues. Trimming removed 7 bases from V and 2 bases from J; junction bases left unmatched: 3. Germline values: CDR1 SNHLY, CDR2 FYNNEI. CDR3 nucleotides: TGTGCCAGCATAGGACAGGGTCAAGAGACCCAGTACTTC. This codes for CASIGQGQETQYF.

The V gene is TRBV28, the J gene TRBJ1-1; D is ambiguous. Germline V CDR1 and CDR2: MDHEN, SYDVKM. The CDR3 loop spans 12 amino acids. V lost 7 bases and J lost 1, with 7 bases in between. CDR3 sequence (DNA): TGTGCCAGCATCCTAGCGAACACTGAAGCTTTCTTT. It encodes CASILANTEAFF.

The CDR3 region is CASSFTSGLHTDTQYF. CDR3 in DNA: TGTGCCAGCAGCTTTACTAGCGGGCTACACACAGATACGCAGTATTTT. The gene calls are TRBV7-2 and TRBJ2-3; 9 nucleotides agree with TRBD2. CDR3 size: 16 residues. Germline CDR1 and CDR2: SGHTA and FQGNSA. J was trimmed by 2 bases and V by 3 bases; bases with no gene match: 6.

The J gene is TRBJ2-7, the V gene TRBV6-1; D remains unclear. Germline V gene data show CDR1 as MNHNS and CDR2 as SASEGT. This CDR3 region has 14 residues. Trimming removed 8 bases at V and 2 bases at J, with 16 bases between. The CDR3 sequence: CASESGRLPYEQYF. In DNA, the CDR3 is TGTGCCAGCGAGTCAGGACGGCTACCCTACGAGCAGTACTTC.

Turning to this clone: This sample includes further DNA sequences coding for the same CDR3. The CDR3 nucleotides are TGCGCCAGCAGCTTCGGACTAGCGGGAGGGTACGAGCAGTACTTC. This codes for CASSFGLAGGYEQYF. The J gene is TRBJ2-7, the V gene TRBV5-1, with 15 positions matching TRBD2. The ends lost 2 bases at V and 4 bases at J; junction bases unmatched: 1. The CDR3 sequence is 15 residues long. The V gene's germline CDR1 is SGHRS and CDR2 YFSETQ.

The chain carries TRBV6-6 and TRBJ2-2; perhaps TRBD1 as D (6 bases). Germline loops: CDR1 MNHNY, CDR2 SVGAGI (reference sequence). The length of the CDR3 is 15 residues. V was cut by 6 bases and J by 6 bases, with 17 bases left in between. The CDR3 DNA follows: TGTGCCAGCAGAGGGGGAGTAAACTTGCCCGGGGAGCTGTTTTTT. Translating gives CASRGGVNLPGELFF.

The chain employs TRBV11-2 and TRBJ2-7, with TRBD1 as a possible D gene (6 bases). CDR1 SGHAT and CDR2 FQNNGV come from the germline V gene. The CDR3 runs to 13 residues. The V end lost 4 bases, the J end lost 5 bases, and 12 bases lay between the germline ends. Here the CDR3 reads CASSSGQWNEQYF. The CDR3 DNA is TGTGCCAGCAGCTCCGGACAGTGGAACGAGCAGTACTTC.

The chain combines TRBV19 with TRBJ2-3, with D possibly TRBD2 on 5 matching bases. Germline-derived CDR1 and CDR2 are LNHDA and SQIVND (reference sequence). The CDR3 is made up of 18 amino acids. V lost 7 bases to trimming and J lost 6 bases, with 29 bases between them. The CDR3 sequence: CASTLRGPQAAPGDTQYF. The DNA for the CDR3 is TGTGCCAGTACCCTACGCGGGCCCCAGGCGGCCCCGGGGGATACGCAGTATTTT.